This T cell receptor beta chain was sequenced in a study of blood T cell repertoires in COVID-19. About the study: COVID-19 samples from acute and convalescent phases originated in the United States, Italy and Spain.

Germline CDR1 reads MNHEY; CDR2 reads SVGEGT. This CDR3 region has 16 residues. Trimming took 5 bases from V and 3 from J, leaving 20 bases between them. Data came from immunoSEQ multiplex PCR; TCRdb stores just in-frame clones and leaves some out. The sample lists some 160,000 clones; under 90% were seen once. This clonotype originated in an elderly woman with acute or convalescent COVID-19. Sample: peripheral blood. The chain couples TRBV6-2 or TRBV6-3 to TRBJ2-7; D might be TRBD1 (6 bases). The CDR3 coding sequence is TGTGCCAGCAGTCACCCGTCCGGGACATCCTACTACGAGCAGTACTTC. Protein: CASSHPSGTSYYEQYF.